This T cell receptor beta chain comes out of a study of blood T cell repertoires in COVID-19. Study in general: Sites in the United States, Italy and Spain provided acute and convalescent COVID-19 samples. PBMCs, B-cell-depleted T cells, or T cells provided the cDNA or gDNA that made up the material.

The Seattle site enrolled patients during active infection and followed them longitudinally. As processed by the authors: Using reference gene primer amplification, nucleated cell counts were estimated. Sequenced by immunoSEQ multiplex PCR; TCRdb stores in-frame clones only, minus some. That table furnishes V, J and clone size, whereas the DNA furnished D and trimming. The sample gives 55,000 to 70,000 clones, about 85% of which show up once; around a fifth is in the top ten. This clone was seen just once. The TCR comes from a woman of 80 years or more with COVID-19, enrolled during active disease. The sequencing input was peripheral blood.

CDR3 in amino acids: CASSTGTVNSPLHF. CDR3 coding DNA: TGTGCCAGTAGTACCGGGACAGTGAATTCACCCCTCCACTTT. V usage is TRBV19 and J usage is TRBJ1-6; 7 bases line up with TRBD1. The length of the CDR3 is 14 residues. V gave up 4 bases and J gave up 7 bases; unmatched junction bases: 4. Looked up from germline, CDR1 is LNHDA and CDR2 is SQIVND (reference sequence). The entire variable domain, with the rest obtained from reference TRBV19 and TRBJ1-6, is as follows: DGGITQSPKYLFRKEGQNVTLSCEQNLNHDAMYWYRQDPGQGLRLIYYSQIVNDFQKGDIAEGYSVSREKKESFPLTVTSAQKNPTAFYLCASSTGTVNSPLHFGNGTRLTVT.